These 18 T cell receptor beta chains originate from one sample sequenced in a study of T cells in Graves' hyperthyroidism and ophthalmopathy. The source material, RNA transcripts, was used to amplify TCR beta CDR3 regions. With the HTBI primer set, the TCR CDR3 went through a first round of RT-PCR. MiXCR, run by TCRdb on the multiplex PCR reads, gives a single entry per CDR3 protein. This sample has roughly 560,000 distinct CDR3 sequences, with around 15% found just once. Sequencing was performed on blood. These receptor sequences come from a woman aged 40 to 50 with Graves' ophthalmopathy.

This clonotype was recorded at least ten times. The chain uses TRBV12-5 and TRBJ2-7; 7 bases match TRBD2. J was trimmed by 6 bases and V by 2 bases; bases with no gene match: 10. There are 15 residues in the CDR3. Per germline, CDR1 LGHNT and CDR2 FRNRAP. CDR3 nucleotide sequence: TGTGCTAGTGGTTTGTGGGTCGGGAGGACGGGCGAGCAGTACTTC. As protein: CASGLWVGRTGEQYF.

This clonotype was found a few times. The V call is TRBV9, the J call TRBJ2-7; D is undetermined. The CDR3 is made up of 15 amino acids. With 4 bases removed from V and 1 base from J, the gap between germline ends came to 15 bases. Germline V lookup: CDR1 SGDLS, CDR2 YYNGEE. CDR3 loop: CASSPQLGPSYEQYF. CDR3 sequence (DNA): TGTGCCAGCAGCCCCCAATTGGGTCCTTCCTACGAGCAGTACTTC.

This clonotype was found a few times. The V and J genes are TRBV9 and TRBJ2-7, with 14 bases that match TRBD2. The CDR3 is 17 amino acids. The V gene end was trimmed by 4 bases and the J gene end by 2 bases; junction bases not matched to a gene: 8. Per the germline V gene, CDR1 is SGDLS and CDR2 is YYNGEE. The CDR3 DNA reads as TGTGCCAGCAGCATTGGGACTAGCGGGAGTCAACCCTACGAGCAGTACTTC. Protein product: CASSIGTSGSQPYEQYF.

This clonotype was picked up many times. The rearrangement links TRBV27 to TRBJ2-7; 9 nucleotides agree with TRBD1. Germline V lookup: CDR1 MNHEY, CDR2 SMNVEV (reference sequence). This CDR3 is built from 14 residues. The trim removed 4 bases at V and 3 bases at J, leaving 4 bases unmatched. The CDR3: CASSSWTGDYEQYF. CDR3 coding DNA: TGTGCCAGCAGTTCCTGGACAGGGGACTACGAGCAGTACTTC.

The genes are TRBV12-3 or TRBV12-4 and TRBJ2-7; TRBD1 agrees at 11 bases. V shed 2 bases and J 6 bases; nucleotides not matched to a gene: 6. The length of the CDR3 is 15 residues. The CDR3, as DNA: TGTGCCAGCAGTTTATCTGGACAGGGGGCAGGCGAGCAGTACTTC. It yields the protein CASSLSGQGAGEQYF.

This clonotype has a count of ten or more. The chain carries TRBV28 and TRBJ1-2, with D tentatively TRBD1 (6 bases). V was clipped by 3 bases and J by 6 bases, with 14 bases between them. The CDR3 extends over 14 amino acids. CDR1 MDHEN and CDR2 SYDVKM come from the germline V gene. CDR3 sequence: CASSFRVRGHGYTF. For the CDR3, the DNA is TGTGCCAGCAGTTTTAGGGTCAGGGGCCATGGCTACACCTTC.

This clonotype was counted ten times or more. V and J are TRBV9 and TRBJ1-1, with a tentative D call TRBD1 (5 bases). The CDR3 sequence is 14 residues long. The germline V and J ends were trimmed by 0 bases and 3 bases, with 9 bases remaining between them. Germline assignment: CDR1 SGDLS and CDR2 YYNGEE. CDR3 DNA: TGTGCCAGCAGCGTAGGGGGGTCGGACACTGAAGCTTTCTTT. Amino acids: CASSVGGSDTEAFF.

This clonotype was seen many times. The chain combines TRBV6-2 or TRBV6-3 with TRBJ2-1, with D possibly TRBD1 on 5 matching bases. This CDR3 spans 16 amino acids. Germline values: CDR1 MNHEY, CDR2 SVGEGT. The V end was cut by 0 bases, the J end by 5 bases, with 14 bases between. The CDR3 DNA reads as TGTGCCAGCAGTTACTCGCAGGGTCAGGCGAACAATGAGCAGTTCTTC. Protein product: CASSYSQGQANNEQFF.

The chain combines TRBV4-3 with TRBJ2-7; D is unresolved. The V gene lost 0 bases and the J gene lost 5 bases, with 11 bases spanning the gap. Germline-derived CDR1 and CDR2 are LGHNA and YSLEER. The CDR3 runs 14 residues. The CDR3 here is CASSQEESNHEQYF. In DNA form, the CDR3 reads TGCGCCAGCAGCCAAGAGGAGAGCAACCACGAGCAGTACTTC.

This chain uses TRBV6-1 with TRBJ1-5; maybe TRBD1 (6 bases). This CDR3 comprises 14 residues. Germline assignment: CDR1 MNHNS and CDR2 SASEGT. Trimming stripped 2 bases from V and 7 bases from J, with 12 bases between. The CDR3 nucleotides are TGTGCCAGCAGTGAACGGGGGCCTGGCCAGCCCCAGCATTTT. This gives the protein CASSERGPGQPQHF.

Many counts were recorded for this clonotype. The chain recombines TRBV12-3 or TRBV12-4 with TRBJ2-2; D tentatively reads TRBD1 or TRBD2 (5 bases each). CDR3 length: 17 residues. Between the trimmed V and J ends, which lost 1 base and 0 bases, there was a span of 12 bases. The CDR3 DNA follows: TGTGCCAGCAGTTTAGTCGGGGCGGCCTCGAACACCGGGGAGCTGTTTTTT. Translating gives CASSLVGAASNTGELFF.

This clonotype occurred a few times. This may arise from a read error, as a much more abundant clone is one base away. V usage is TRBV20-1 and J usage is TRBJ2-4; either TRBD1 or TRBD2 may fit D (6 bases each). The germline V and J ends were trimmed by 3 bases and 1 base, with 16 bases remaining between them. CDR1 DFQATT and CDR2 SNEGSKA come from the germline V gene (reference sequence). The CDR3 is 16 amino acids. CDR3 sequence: CSARGGSLRAKNIQYF. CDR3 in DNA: TGCAGTGCTAGGGGGGGCAGCCTGAGGGCCAAAAACATTCAGTACTTC.

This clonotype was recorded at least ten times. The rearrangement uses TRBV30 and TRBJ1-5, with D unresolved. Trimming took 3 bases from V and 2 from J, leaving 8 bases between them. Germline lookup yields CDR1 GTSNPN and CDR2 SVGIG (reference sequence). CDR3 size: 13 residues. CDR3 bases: TGTGCCTGGAGCAGGAGTGGCAATCAGCCCCAGCATTTT. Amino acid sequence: CAWSRSGNQPQHF.

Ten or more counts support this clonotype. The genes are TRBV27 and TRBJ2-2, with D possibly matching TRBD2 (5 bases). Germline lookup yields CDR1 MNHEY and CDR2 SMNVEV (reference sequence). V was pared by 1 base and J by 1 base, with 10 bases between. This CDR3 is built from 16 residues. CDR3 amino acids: CASSLFPGLNTGELFF. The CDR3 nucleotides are TGTGCCAGCAGTTTATTCCCGGGATTGAACACCGGGGAGCTGTTTTTT.

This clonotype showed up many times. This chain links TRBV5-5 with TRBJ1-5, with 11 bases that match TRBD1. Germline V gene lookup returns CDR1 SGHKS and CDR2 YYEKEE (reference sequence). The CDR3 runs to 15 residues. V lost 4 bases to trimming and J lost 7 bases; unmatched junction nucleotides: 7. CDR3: CASSPWTGGSQPQHF. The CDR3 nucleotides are TGTGCCAGCAGCCCCTGGACAGGGGGCTCACAGCCCCAGCATTTT.

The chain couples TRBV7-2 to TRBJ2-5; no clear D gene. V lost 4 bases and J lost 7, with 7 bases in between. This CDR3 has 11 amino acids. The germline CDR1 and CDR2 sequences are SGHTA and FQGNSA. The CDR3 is CASSWTGTQYF. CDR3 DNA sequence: TGTGCCAGCAGCTGGACGGGGACCCAGTACTTC.

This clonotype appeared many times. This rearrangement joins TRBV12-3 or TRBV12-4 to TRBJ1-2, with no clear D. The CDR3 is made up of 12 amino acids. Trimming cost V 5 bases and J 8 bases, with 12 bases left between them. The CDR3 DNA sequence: TGTGCCAGCAGTACCCTCCGGGGAGGCTACACCTTC. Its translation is CASSTLRGGYTF.

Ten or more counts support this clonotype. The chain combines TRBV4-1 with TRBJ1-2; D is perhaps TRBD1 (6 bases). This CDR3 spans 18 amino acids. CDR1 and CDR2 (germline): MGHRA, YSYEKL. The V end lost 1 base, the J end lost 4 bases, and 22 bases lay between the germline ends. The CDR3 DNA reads TGCGCCAGCAGCCAAGGGAAACCGACAGGATTGGATTTCTATGGCTACACCTTC. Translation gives CASSQGKPTGLDFYGYTF.